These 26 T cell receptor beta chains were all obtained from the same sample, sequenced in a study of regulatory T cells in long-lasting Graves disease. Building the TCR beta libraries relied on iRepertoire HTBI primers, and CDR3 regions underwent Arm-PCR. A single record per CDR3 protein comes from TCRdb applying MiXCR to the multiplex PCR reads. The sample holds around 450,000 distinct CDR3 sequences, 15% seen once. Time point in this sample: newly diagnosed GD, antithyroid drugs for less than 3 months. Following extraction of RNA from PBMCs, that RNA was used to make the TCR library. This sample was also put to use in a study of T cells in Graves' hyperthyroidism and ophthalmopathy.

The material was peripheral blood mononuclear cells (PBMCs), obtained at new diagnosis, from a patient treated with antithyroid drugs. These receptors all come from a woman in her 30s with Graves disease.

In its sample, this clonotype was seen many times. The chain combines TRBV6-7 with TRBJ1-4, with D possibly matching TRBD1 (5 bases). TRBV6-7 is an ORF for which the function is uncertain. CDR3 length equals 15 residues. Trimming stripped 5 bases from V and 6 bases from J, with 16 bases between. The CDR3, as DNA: TGTGCCAGCAGTCAACCTGCCGCGGGGGATGAAAAACTGTTTTTT. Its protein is CASSQPAAGDEKLFF.

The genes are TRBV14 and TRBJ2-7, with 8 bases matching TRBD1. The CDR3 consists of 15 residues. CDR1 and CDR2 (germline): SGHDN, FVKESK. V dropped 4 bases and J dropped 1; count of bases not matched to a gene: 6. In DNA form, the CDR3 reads TGTGCCAGCAGCCGGGGGCAGGGGGCGTCCTACGAGCAGTACTTC. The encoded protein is CASSRGQGASYEQYF.

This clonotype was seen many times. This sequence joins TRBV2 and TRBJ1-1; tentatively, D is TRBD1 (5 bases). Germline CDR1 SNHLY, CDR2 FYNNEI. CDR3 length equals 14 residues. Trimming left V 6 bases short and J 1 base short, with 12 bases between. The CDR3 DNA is TGTGCCAGCAGGGGCCGCAGGGCGAACACTGAAGCTTTCTTT. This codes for CASRGRRANTEAFF.

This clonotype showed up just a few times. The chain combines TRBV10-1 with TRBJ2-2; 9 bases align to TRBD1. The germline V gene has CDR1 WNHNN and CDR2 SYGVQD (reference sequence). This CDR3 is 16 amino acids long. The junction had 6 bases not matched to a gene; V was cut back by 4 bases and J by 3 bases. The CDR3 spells CASSGGQGKDTGELFF. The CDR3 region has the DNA TGCGCCAGCAGTGGCGGACAGGGGAAGGACACCGGGGAGCTGTTTTTT.

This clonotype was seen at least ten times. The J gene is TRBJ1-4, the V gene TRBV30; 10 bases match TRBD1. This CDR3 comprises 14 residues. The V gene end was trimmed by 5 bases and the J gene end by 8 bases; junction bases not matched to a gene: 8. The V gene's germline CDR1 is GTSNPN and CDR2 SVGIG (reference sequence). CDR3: CAWDATGGREKLFF. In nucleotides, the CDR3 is TGTGCCTGGGACGCGACAGGGGGCAGGGAAAAACTGTTTTTT.

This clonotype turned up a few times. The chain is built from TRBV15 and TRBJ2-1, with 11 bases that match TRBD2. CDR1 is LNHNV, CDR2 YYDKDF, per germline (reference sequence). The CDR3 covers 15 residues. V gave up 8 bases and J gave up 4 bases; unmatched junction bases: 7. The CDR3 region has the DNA TGTGCCACCGCGTTTAGCGGGAGGGTTTACAATGAGCAGTTCTTC. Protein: CATAFSGRVYNEQFF.

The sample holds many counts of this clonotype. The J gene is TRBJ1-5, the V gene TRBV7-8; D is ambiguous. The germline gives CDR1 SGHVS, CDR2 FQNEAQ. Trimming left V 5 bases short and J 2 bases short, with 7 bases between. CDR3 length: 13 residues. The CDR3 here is CASSPSGNQPQHF. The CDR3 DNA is TGTGCCAGCAGCCCGTCCGGCAATCAGCCCCAGCATTTT.

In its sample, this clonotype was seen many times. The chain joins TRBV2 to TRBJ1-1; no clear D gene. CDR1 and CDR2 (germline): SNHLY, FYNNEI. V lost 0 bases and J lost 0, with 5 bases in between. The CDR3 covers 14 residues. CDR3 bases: TGTGCCAGCAGTGAAGCGCGCATGAACACTGAAGCTTTCTTT. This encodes CASSEARMNTEAFF.

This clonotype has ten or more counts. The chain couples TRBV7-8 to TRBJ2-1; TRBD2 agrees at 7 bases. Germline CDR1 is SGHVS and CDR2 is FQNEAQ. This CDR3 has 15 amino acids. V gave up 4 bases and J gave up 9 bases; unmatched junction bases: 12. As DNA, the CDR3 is TGTGCCAGCAGCTACACTAGCGAGTCGGGGAGTGAGCAGTTCTTC. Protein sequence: CASSYTSESGSEQFF.

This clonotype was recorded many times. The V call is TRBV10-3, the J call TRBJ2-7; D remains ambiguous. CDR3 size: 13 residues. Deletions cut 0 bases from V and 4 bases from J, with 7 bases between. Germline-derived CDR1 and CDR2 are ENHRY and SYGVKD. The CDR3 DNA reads TGTGCCATCAGTGAGTCGGTCGAATACGAGCAGTACTTC. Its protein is CAISESVEYEQYF.

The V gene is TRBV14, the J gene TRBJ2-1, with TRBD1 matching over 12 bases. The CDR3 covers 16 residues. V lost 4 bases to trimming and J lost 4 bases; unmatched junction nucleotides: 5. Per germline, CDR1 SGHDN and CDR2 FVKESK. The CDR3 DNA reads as TGTGCCAGCAGCCCGGGGACAGGGGGCCCATACAATGAGCAGTTCTTC. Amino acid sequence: CASSPGTGGPYNEQFF.

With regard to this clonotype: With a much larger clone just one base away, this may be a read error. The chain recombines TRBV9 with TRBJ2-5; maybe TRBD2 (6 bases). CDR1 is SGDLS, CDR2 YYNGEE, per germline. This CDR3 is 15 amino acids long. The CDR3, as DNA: TGTGCCGGCAGCGTAGCCGCGGGATTACAAGAGACCCAGTACTTC. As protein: CAGSVAAGLQETQYF.

The CDR3 is CASTQKTGGNQPQHF. In nucleotides, the CDR3 is TGTGCCAGTACCCAGAAGACAGGGGGGAATCAGCCCCAGCATTTT. The chain has TRBV19 and TRBJ1-5; 9 positions agree with TRBD1. Germline CDR1 and CDR2: LNHDA and SQIVND (reference sequence). The CDR3 is 15 amino acids. Germline trimming cut 7 bases from V and 4 bases from J; bases unmatched to any gene: 8.

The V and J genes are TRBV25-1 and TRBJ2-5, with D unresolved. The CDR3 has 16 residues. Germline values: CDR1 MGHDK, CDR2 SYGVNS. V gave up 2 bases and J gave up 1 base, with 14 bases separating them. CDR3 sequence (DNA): TGTGCCAGCAGTGAAGGTCTTCTGGCAGTCCAAGAGACCCAGTACTTC. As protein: CASSEGLLAVQETQYF.

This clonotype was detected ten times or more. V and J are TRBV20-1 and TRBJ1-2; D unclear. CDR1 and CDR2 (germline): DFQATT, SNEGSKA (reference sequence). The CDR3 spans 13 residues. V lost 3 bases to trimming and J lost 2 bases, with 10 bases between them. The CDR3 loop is CSASPRSNYGYTF. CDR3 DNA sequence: TGCAGTGCTAGTCCCCGGTCCAACTATGGCTACACCTTC.

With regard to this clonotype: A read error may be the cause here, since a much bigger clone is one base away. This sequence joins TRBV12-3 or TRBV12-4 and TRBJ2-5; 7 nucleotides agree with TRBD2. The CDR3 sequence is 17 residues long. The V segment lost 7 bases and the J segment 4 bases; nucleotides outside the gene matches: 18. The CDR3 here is CASTQSRWRERVETQYF. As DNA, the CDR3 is TGTGCCAGCACCCAATCAAGGTGGCGGGAGCGGGTAGAGACCCAGTACTTC.

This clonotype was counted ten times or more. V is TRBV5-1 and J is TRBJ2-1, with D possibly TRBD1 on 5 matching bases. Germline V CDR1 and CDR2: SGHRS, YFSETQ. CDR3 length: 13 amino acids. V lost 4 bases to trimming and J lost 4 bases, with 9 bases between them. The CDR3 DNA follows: TGCGCCAGCAGCGGCAGGGTATACAATGAGCAGTTCTTC. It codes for CASSGRVYNEQFF.

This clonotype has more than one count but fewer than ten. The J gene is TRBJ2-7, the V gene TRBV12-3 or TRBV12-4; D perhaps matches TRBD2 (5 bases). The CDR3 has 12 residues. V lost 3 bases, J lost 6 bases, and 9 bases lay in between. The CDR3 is CASSFGRGEQYF. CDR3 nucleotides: TGTGCCAGCAGTTTTGGCCGGGGCGAGCAGTACTTC.

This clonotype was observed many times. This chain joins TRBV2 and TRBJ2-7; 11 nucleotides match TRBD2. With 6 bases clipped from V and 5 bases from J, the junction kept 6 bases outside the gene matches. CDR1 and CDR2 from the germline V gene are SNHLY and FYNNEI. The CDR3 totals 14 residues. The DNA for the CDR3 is TGTGCCAGCAGGGTAACGGGACTAGCGGACGAGCAGTACTTC. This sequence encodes CASRVTGLADEQYF.

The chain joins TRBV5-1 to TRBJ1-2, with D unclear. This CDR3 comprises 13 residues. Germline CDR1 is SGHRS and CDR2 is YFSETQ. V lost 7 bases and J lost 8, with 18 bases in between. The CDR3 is CASGPTPTGGYTF. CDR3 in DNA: TGCGCCAGCGGCCCGACACCCACGGGAGGCTACACCTTC. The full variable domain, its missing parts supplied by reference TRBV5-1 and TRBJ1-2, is KAGVTQTPRYLIKTRGQQVTLSCSPISGHRSVSWYQQTPGQGLQFLFEYFSETQRNKGNFPGRFSGRQFSNSRSEMNVSTLELGDSALYLCASGPTPTGGYTFGSGTRLTVV.

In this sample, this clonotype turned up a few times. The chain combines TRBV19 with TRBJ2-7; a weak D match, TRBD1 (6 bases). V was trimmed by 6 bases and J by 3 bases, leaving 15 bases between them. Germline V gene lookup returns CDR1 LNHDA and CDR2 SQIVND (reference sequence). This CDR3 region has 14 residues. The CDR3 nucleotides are TGTGCCAGTAGATCTCCTGGACAGATCTACGAGCAGTACTTC. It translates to CASRSPGQIYEQYF.

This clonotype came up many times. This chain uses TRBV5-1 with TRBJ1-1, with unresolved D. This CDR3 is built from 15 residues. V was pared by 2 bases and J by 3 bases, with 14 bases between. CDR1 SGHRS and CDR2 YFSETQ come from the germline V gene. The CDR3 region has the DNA TGCGCCAGCAGCTTAACCCTCGGGCGGGACACTGAAGCTTTCTTT. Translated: CASSLTLGRDTEAFF. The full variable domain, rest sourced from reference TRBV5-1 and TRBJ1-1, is KAGVTQTPRYLIKTRGQQVTLSCSPISGHRSVSWYQQTPGQGLQFLFEYFSETQRNKGNFPGRFSGRQFSNSRSEMNVSTLELGDSALYLCASSLTLGRDTEAFFGQGTRLTVV.

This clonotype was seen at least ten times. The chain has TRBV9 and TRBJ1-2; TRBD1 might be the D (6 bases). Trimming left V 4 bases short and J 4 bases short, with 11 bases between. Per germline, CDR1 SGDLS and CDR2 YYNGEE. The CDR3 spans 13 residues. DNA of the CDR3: TGTGCCAGCAGCCGGGACACTGGCTATGGCTACACCTTC. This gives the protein CASSRDTGYGYTF.

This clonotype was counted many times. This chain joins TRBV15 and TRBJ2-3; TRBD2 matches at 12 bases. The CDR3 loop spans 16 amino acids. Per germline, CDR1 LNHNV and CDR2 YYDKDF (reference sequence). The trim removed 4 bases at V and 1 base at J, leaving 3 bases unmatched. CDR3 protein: CATSIRLAGGTDTQYF. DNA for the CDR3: TGTGCCACCAGCATCAGACTAGCGGGAGGCACAGATACGCAGTATTTT.

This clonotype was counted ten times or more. In DNA, the CDR3 is TGTGCCAGCAGCGTGACTAGCACCCTAGATACGCAGTATTTT. It encodes CASSVTSTLDTQYF. The chain couples TRBV2 to TRBJ2-3, with 7 bases that match TRBD2. This CDR3 is 14 amino acids long. Germline V CDR1 and CDR2: SNHLY, FYNNEI. After removal of 6 bases from V and 5 bases from J, the junction contained 8 bases not matched to a gene. Filled out from reference TRBV2 and TRBJ2-3, the complete variable domain reads EPEVTQTPSHQVTQMGQEVILRCVPISNHLYFYWYRQILGQKVEFLVSFYNNEISEKSEIFDDQFSVERPDGSNFTLKIRSTKLEDSAMYFCASSVTSTLDTQYFGPGTRLTVL.

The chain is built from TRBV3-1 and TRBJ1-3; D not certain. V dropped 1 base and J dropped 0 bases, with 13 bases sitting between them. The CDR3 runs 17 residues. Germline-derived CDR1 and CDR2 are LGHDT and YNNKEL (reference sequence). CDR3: CASSQVLSTNSGNTIYF. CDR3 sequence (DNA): TGTGCCAGCAGCCAAGTATTAAGTACCAACTCTGGAAACACCATATATTTT.